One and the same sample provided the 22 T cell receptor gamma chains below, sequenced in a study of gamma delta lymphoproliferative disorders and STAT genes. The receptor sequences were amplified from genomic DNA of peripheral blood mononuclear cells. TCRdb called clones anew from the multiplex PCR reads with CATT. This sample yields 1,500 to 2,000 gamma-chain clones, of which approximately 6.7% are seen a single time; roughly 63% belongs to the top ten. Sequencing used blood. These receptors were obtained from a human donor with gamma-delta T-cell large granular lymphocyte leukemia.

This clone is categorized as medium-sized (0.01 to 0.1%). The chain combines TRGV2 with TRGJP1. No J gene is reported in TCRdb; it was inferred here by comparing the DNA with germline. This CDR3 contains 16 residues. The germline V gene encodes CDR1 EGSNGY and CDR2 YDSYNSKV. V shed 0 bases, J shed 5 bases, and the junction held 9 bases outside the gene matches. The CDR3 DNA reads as TGTGCCACCTGGGACGGGAGGGGGCGGACTGGTTGGTTCAAGATATTT. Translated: CATWDGRGRTGWFKIF.

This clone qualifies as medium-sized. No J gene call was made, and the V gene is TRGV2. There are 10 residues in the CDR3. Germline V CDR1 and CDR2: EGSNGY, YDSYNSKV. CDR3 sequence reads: CATWDGLGLF. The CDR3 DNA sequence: TGTGCCACCTGGGACGGGCTAGGGCTCTTT.

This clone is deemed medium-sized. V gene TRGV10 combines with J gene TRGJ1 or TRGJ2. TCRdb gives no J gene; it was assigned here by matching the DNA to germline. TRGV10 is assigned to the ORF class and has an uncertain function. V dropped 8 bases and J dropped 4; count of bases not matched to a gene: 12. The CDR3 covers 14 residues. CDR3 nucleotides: TGTGCTGCGTGGGATTATATCTTGTATTATAAGAAACTCTTT. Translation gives CAAWDYILYYKKLF.

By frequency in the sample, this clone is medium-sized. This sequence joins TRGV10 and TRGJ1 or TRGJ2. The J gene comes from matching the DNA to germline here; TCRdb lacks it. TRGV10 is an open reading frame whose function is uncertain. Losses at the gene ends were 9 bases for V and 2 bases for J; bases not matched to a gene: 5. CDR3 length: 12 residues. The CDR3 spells CAACADYYKKLF. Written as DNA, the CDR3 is TGTGCTGCGTGTGCGGATTATTATAAGAAACTCTTT.

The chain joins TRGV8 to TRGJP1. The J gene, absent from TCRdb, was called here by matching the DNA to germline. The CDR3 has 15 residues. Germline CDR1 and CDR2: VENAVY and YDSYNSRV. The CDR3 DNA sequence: TGTGCTTCACTCGTACCCGACCCCACTGGTTGGTTCAAGATATTT. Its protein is CASLVPDPTGWFKIF.

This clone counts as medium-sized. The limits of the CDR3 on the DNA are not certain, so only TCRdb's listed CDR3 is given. CDR3 loop: CTTVPAGSFPRTKKLF. No J gene was assigned, while the V gene was called as TRGV11. TRGV11 is noted as an ORF with a role that remains uncertain. A total of 16 residues make up the CDR3, ends included.

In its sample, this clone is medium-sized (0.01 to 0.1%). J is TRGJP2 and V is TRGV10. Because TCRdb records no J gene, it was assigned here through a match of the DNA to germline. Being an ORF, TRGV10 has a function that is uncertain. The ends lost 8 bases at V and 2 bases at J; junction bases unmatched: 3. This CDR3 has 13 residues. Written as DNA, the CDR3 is TGTGCTGCGTGGAAAAGTAGTGATTGGATCAAGACGTTT. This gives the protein CAAWKSSDWIKTF.

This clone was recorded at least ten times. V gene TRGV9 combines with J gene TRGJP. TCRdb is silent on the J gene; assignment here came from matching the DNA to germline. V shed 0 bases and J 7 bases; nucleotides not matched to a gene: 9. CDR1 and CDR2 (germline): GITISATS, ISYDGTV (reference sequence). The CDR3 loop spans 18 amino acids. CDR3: CALWEVGSGELGKKIKVF. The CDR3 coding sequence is TGTGCCTTGTGGGAGGTGGGTTCTGGGGAGTTGGGCAAAAAAATCAAGGTATTT.

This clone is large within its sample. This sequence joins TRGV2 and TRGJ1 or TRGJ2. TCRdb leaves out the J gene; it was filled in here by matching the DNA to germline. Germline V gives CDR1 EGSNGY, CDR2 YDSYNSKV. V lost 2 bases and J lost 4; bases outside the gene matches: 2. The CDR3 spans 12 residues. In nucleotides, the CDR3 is TGTGCCACCTGGGACGAATATTATAAGAAACTCTTT. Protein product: CATWDEYYKKLF.

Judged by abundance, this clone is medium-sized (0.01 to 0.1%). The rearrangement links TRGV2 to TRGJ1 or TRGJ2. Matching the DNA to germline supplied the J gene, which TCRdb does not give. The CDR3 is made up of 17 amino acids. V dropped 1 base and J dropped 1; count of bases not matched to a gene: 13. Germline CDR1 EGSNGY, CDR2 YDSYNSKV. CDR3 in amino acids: CATWDGGGGGNYYKKLF. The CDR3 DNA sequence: TGTGCCACCTGGGACGGAGGTGGGGGGGGCAATTATTATAAGAAACTCTTT.

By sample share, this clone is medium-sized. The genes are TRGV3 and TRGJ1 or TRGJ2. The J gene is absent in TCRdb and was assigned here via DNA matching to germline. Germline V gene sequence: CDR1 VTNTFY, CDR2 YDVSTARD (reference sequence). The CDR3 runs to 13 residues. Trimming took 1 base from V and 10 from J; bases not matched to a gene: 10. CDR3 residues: CATWDRPGPKKLF. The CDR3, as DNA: TGTGCCACCTGGGACAGACCCGGGCCCAAGAAACTCTTT.

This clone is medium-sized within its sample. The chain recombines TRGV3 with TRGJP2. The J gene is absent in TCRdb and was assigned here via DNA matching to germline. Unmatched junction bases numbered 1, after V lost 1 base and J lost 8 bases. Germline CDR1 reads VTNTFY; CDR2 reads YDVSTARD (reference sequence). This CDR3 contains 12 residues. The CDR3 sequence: CATWDRDWIKTF. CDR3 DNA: TGTGCCACCTGGGACAGAGATTGGATCAAGACGTTT.

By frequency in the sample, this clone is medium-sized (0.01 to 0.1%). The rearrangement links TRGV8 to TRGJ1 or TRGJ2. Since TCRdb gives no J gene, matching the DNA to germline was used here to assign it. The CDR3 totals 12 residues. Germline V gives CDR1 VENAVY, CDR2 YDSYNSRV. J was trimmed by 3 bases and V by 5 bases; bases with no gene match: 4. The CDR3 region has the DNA TGTGCCACCTGGGGCTCTTATTATAAGAAACTCTTT. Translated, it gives CATWGSYYKKLF.

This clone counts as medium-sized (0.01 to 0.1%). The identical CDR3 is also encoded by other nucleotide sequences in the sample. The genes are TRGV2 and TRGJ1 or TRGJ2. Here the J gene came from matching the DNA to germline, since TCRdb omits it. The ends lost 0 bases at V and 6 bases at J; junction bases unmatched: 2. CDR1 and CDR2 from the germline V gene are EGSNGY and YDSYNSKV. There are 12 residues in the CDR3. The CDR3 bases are TGTGCCACCTGGGACGGGACTTATAAGAAACTCTTT. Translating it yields CATWDGTYKKLF.

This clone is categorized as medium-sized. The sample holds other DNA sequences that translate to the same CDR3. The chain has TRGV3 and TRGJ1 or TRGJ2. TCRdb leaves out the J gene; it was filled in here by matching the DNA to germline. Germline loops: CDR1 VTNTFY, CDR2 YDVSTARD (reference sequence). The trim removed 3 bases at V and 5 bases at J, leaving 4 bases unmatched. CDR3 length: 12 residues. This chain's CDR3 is CATWDRNYKKLF. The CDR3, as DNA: TGTGCCACCTGGGACCGTAATTATAAGAAACTCTTT.

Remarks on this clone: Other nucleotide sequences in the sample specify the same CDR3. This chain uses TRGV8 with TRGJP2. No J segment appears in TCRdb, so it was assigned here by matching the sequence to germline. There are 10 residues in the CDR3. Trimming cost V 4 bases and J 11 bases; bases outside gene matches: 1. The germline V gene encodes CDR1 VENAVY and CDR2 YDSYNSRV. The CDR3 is CATWDWIKTF. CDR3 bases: TGTGCCACCTGGGACTGGATCAAGACGTTT.

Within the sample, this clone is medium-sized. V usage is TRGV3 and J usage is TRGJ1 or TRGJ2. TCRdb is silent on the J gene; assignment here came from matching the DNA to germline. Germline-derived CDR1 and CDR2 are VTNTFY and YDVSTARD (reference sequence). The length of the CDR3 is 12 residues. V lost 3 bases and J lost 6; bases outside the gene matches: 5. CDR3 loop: CATWDAFYKKLF. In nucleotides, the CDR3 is TGTGCCACCTGGGACGCCTTTTATAAGAAACTCTTT.

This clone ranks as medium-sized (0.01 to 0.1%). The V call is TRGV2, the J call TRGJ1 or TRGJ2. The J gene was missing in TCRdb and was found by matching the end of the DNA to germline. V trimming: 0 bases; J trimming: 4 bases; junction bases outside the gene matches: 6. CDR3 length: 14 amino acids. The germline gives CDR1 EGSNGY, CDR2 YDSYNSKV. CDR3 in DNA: TGTGCCACCTGGGACGGGTTTCGGTATTATAAGAAACTCTTT. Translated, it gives CATWDGFRYYKKLF.

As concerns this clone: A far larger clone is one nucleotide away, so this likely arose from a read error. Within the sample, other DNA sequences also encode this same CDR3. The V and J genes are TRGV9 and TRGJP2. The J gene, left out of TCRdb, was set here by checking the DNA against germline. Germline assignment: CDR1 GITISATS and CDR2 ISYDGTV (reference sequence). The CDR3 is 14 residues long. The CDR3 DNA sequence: TGCGCCTTGTGGGATATGTTTTGTGATTGGATCAAGACGTTT. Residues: CALWDMFCDWIKTF.

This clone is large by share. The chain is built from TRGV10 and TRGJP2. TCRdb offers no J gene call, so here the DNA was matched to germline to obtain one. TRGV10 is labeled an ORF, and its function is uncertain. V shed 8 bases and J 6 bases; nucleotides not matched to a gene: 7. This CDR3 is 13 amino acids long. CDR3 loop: CAAWDYGDWIKTF. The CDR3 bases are TGTGCTGCGTGGGATTATGGTGATTGGATCAAGACGTTT.

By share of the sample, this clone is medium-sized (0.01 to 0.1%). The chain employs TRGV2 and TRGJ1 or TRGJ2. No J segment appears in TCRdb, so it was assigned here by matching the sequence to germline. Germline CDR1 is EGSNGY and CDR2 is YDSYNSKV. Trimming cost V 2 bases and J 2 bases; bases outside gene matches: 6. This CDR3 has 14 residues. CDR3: CATWDVLDYYKKLF. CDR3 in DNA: TGTGCCACCTGGGACGTGCTGGATTATTATAAGAAACTCTTT.

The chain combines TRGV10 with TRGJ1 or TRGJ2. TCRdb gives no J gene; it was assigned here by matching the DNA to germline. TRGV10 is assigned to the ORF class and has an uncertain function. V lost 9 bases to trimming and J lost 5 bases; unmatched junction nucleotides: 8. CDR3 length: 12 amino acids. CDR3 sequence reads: CAACPLDYKKLF. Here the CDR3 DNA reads TGTGCTGCGTGCCCTTTAGATTATAAGAAACTCTTT.